This is a list of T cell receptor beta chains from one sample in a study of blood T cell repertoires in COVID-19. Sequencing used immunoSEQ multiplex PCR; TCRdb keeps in-frame clones, though not all of them. This sample has over 150,000 clones, with roughly nine tenths found just once. Sequenced material: peripheral blood. These receptors all stem from a man between 70 and 80 years old with active or convalescent COVID-19. The CDR3 runs from the conserved cysteine through the conserved F or W. The D gene is left open where the match is weak. Clone size, where shown, is once, few, many, or a class for clones that have expanded.

>TRBV24-1|TRBJ1-5|-|TRBD1|16
CAANRDRGLSNQPQHF
TGTGCCGCAAACCGGGACAGGGGACTAAGCAATCAGCCCCAGCATTTT
>TRBV27|TRBJ1-2|-|-|13
CASSLDKYYGYTF
TGTGCCAGCAGTTTAGACAAGTACTATGGCTACACCTTC
>TRBV6-5|TRBJ1-3|-|-|15
CASSYSRGLGNTIYF
TGTGCCAGCAGTTACTCCCGAGGGTTGGGAAACACCATATATTTT
>TRBV11-2|TRBJ1-2|-|-|12
CASSLNSYGYTF
TGTGCCAGCAGCTTAAACAGTTATGGCTACACCTTC
>TRBV4-3|TRBJ1-1|-|-|14
CASSQEAGFTEAFF
TGCGCCAGCAGCCAAGAGGCAGGGTTCACTGAAGCTTTCTTT
>TRBV7-6|TRBJ1-6|-|TRBD1|17
CASSLETSGGGRSPLHF
TGTGCCAGCAGCTTAGAGACTTCTGGAGGGGGCCGTTCACCCCTCCACTTT
>TRBV12-3/TRBV12-4|TRBJ1-1|-|-|13
CASSLGVNTEAFF
TGTGCCAGCAGTTTAGGAGTTAACACTGAAGCTTTCTTT
>TRBV6-5|TRBJ2-3|-|TRBD2|15
CASSYSGGDTDTQYF
TGTGCCAGCAGTTACTCTGGGGGGGACACAGATACGCAGTATTTT
>TRBV27|TRBJ2-1|-|TRBD1|13
CASSSQGYNEQFF
TGTGCCAGCAGTTCACAGGGGTACAATGAGCAGTTCTTC
>TRBV7-2|TRBJ2-3|-|TRBD1|16
CASSLADRAGTDTQYF
TGTGCCAGCAGCTTAGCCGACAGGGCTGGCACAGATACGCAGTATTTT
>TRBV2|TRBJ1-5|few|-|14
CASNPGRGVQPQHF
TGTGCCAGCAACCCCGGCAGGGGCGTACAGCCCCAGCATTTT
>TRBV23-1|TRBJ1-4|-|-|17
CASSQSGSGLANEKLFF
TGCGCCAGCAGTCAATCTGGTTCGGGGTTAGCTAATGAAAAACTGTTTTTT
>TRBV19|TRBJ1-1|-|-|14
CASSPLGLNTEAFF
TGTGCCAGTAGTCCCCTGGGACTCAACACTGAAGCTTTCTTT
>TRBV7-9|TRBJ2-2|-|-|15
CASILRPFETGELFF
TGTGCCAGCATCCTCAGGCCCTTCGAGACCGGGGAGCTGTTTTTT
>TRBV10-3|TRBJ2-1|-|TRBD1|15
CATISFTGGQHEQFF
TGTGCCACGATTTCCTTTACAGGGGGCCAGCATGAGCAGTTCTTC
>TRBV12-3/TRBV12-4|TRBJ2-2|-|TRBD2|13
CASRRTSGGELFF
TGTGCCAGCAGGAGGACTAGCGGCGGGGAGCTGTTTTTT
>TRBV7-9|TRBJ1-4|-|TRBD1|16
CASSSTRGQTNEKLFF
TGTGCCAGCAGCTCGACCAGGGGGCAGACTAATGAAAAACTGTTTTTT
>TRBV27|TRBJ1-3|-|-|16
CASSPTRGEGGNTIYF
TGTGCCAGCAGCCCCACCCGGGGGGAGGGTGGAAACACCATATATTTT
>TRBV6-6|TRBJ1-3|-|-|15
CASSYSSGVGNTIYF
TGTGCCAGCAGTTACTCATCCGGGGTTGGAAACACCATATATTTT
>TRBV6-5|TRBJ1-5|-|TRBD1|14
CASSRQGGNQPQHF
TGTGCCAGCAGCCGACAGGGTGGCAATCAGCCCCAGCATTTT
>TRBV4-3|TRBJ2-7|-|-|15
CASSQEYGPSYEQYF
TGCGCCAGCAGCCAAGAATACGGTCCCTCCTACGAGCAGTACTTC
>TRBV5-1|TRBJ2-7|few|TRBD1|16
CASSDGTGGFSYEQYF
TGCGCCAGCAGCGACGGGACAGGGGGGTTCTCCTACGAGCAGTACTTC
>TRBV18|TRBJ1-6|-|-|13
CATQGQYNSPLHF
TGTGCCACCCAGGGCCAGTATAATTCACCCCTCCACTTT
>TRBV5-1|TRBJ2-6|-|TRBD1|16
CASSSGTGLGANVLTF
TGCGCCAGCAGCTCCGGGACAGGGCTTGGGGCCAACGTCCTGACTTTC
>TRBV28|TRBJ1-2|-|TRBD1|15
CASSPRTGKNYGYTF
TGTGCCAGCAGTCCCCGGACAGGGAAGAACTATGGCTACACCTTC
>TRBV9|TRBJ1-5|-|-|14
CASSPGGGLKPQHF
TGTGCCAGCAGCCCTGGGGGGGGTTTGAAGCCCCAGCATTTT
>TRBV28|TRBJ2-7|-|-|17
CASSSFTSGSGVYEQYF
TGTGCCAGCAGTTCCTTTACGTCGGGTAGCGGAGTCTACGAGCAGTACTTC
>TRBV13|TRBJ2-7|-|TRBD1|15
CASSLRDRGLLEQYF
TGTGCCAGCAGCCTCCGGGACAGGGGGCTACTCGAGCAGTACTTC
>TRBV5-1|TRBJ1-2|-|-|14
CASSWERAEGGYTF
TGCGCCAGCAGCTGGGAAAGGGCTGAGGGTGGCTACACCTTC
>TRBV7-8|TRBJ2-6|-|-|15
CASSPQYSGANVLTF
TGTGCCAGCAGCCCACAGTACTCTGGGGCCAACGTCCTGACTTTC
>TRBV5-1|TRBJ2-5|-|TRBD2|13
CASSWEGSETQYF
TGCGCCAGCAGCTGGGAGGGTTCAGAGACCCAGTACTTC
>TRBV10-3|TRBJ1-1|-|-|13
CAISESTTAEAFF
TGTGCCATCAGTGAGTCGACAACAGCAGAAGCTTTCTTT
>TRBV11-3|TRBJ1-1|-|TRBD1|13
CASSYRGGTEAFF
TGTGCCAGCAGCTACAGGGGAGGAACTGAAGCTTTCTTT
>TRBV4-3|TRBJ2-2|-|-|17
CASSQPSARANTGELFF
TGCGCCAGCAGCCAACCATCCGCCAGGGCCAACACCGGGGAGCTGTTTTTT
>TRBV7-9|TRBJ1-2|-|TRBD1|13
CASSRDTGDGYTF
TGTGCCAGCAGCAGAGACACAGGGGATGGCTACACCTTC
>TRBV6-5|TRBJ2-7|-|TRBD1|14
CASTRDRGSDEQYF
TGTGCCAGCACTCGGGACAGGGGTTCAGACGAGCAGTACTTC
>TRBV10-3|TRBJ1-4|-|-|13
CATADSTNEKLFF
TGTGCCACCGCGGACTCCACTAATGAAAAACTGTTTTTT
>TRBV6-5|TRBJ2-1|few|-|14
CASSYWVQGHEQFF
TGTGCCAGCAGTTACTGGGTGCAGGGGCATGAGCAGTTCTTC
>TRBV10-1|TRBJ1-1|-|-|12
CASRSDSTEAFF
TGCGCCAGCAGATCGGACAGCACTGAAGCTTTCTTT
>TRBV19|TRBJ1-3|-|-|14
CASTPGFAGNTIYF
TGTGCCAGTACCCCAGGGTTCGCTGGAAACACCATATATTTT
>TRBV7-2|TRBJ2-1|-|-|14
CASSFDSSYNEQFF
TGTGCCAGCAGCTTCGACAGCTCCTACAATGAGCAGTTCTTC
>TRBV30|TRBJ1-5|-|-|14
CAWSVRWSNQPQHF
TGTGCCTGGAGTGTACGGTGGAGCAATCAGCCCCAGCATTTT
>TRBV19|TRBJ2-1|-|TRBD2|18
CASSLLAGGPGSYNEQFF
TGTGCCAGTAGCCTACTAGCGGGAGGGCCGGGGTCCTACAATGAGCAGTTCTTC
>TRBV27|TRBJ2-2|-|TRBD2|15
CASNAWTSGRRELFF
TGTGCCAGCAATGCCTGGACTAGCGGGAGGCGGGAGCTGTTTTTT
>TRBV3-1/TRBV3-2|TRBJ2-1|-|-|12
CASSLGGTEQFF
TGTGCCAGCAGCCTTGGGGGGACTGAGCAGTTCTTC